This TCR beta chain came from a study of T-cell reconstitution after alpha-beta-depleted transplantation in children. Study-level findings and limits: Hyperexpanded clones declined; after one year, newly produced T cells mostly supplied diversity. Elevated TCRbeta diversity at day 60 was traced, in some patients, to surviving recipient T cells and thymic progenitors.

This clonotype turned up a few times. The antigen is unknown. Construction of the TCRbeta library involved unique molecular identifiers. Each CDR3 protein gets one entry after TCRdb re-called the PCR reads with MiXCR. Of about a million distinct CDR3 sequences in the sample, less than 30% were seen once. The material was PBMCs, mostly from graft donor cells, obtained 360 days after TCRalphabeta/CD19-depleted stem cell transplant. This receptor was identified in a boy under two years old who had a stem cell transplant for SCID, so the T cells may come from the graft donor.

CDR3 residues: CSVAEPGLATGEQYF. The CDR3, as DNA: TGCAGCGTTGCAGAACCGGGACTAGCGACTGGCGAGCAGTACTTC. The chain couples TRBV29-1 to TRBJ2-7; TRBD2 matches at 10 bases. Trimming cost V 4 bases and J 6 bases; bases outside gene matches: 12. The CDR3 contains 15 residues. The germline CDR1 and CDR2 sequences are SQVTM and ANQGSEA.